The clone carrying this TCR beta chain has a handful of counts. Its antigen is not known. These data come from a study of response to subunit inactivated influenza vaccine. Findings and limits, study-wide: Researchers suggested that each seasonal influenza vaccination recruits few new T cells.

MiXCR was run by TCRdb on the RT-PCR reads, yielding one entry per CDR3 protein. This table has about 480,000 distinct CDR3 sequences, about 25% appearing once. The input for sequencing was CD4+ T cells sorted from PBMCs, taken more than 4 days after vaccination. This TCR came from a man aged 45 to 65 who received an inactivated influenza vaccine.

CDR3 sequence reads: CASRKTGKNIQYF. CDR3 sequence (DNA): TGTGCCAGCAGAAAAACAGGGAAAAACATTCAGTACTTC. J is TRBJ2-4 and V is TRBV12-3 or TRBV12-4; TRBD1 is a possible D gene (6 bases). This CDR3 comprises 13 residues. V lost 6 bases, J lost 4 bases, and 10 bases lay in between.